This entry lists 16 T cell receptor beta chains sequenced from one sample in a study of T cells in Graves' hyperthyroidism and ophthalmopathy. Researchers took RNA transcripts and amplified the TCR beta CDR3 regions from them. TCR CDR3 regions were first amplified by RT-PCR with HTBI primers. TCRdb ran MiXCR on the multiplex PCR reads and lists one entry per CDR3 protein. The repertoire holds approximately 380,000 distinct CDR3 sequences, with 18% as singletons. Sequencing was carried out using blood. These receptors were obtained from a man between 18 and 35 years old with Graves' ophthalmopathy.

This clonotype was recorded at least ten times. V gene TRBV12-3 or TRBV12-4 combines with J gene TRBJ1-1; D is uncertain. The CDR3 runs 14 residues. V dropped 6 bases and J dropped 6 bases, with 17 bases sitting between them. CDR3 nucleotides: TGTGCCAGCAGACAAACTGGGGAAGTACCTGAAGCTTTCTTT. Protein sequence: CASRQTGEVPEAFF.

Many counts were recorded for this clonotype. The chain recombines TRBV28 with TRBJ1-2; possible D gene TRBD1, 5 bases. Trimming stripped 5 bases from V and 6 bases from J, with 13 bases between. This CDR3 region has 13 residues. Germline V gene sequence: CDR1 MDHEN, CDR2 SYDVKM. The DNA of the CDR3 is TGTGCCAGCAGTGGCAGGGAGTCGGATGGCTACACCTTC. It is translated as CASSGRESDGYTF.

Details on this clonotype: A read error is possible here, since a much larger clone lies one base away. The CDR3: CASSYRQGWTDAQYF. The DNA of the CDR3 is TGTGCCAGCAGTTACCGACAGGGATGGACAGATGCGCAGTATTTT. The chain carries TRBV6-9 and TRBJ2-3; 7 bases are shared with TRBD1. The CDR3 runs to 15 residues. Germline V gives CDR1 MNHGY, CDR2 SVAAGI.

This clonotype occurred many times. The chain links TRBV11-2 to TRBJ2-5; 8 bases line up with TRBD1. The CDR3 is 16 residues long. CDR1 is SGHAT, CDR2 FQNNGV, per germline. V was clipped by 0 bases and J by 4 bases; unmatched bases: 7. The CDR3 DNA sequence: TGTGCCAGCAGCTTAGATCCCCCAGGGGGCGGAGAGACCCAGTACTTC. Its translation is CASSLDPPGGGETQYF.

V usage is TRBV2 and J usage is TRBJ2-1, with TRBD1 matching 7 bases. CDR1 and CDR2 (germline): SNHLY, FYNNEI. The CDR3 is made up of 15 amino acids. Trimming took 8 bases from V and 0 from J; bases not matched to a gene: 7. In DNA, the CDR3 is TGTGCCAGCCACCGGGACAGTAGCTCCTACAATGAGCAGTTCTTC. Its protein is CASHRDSSSYNEQFF. Supplemented by reference TRBV2 and TRBJ2-1, the full variable domain reads EPEVTQTPSHQVTQMGQEVILRCVPISNHLYFYWYRQILGQKVEFLVSFYNNEISEKSEIFDDQFSVERPDGSNFTLKIRSTKLEDSAMYFCASHRDSSSYNEQFFGPGTRLTVL.

This clonotype turned up a few times. The chain combines TRBV19 with TRBJ1-6, with 7 nucleotides matching TRBD1. The J segment lost 7 bases and the V segment lost 4 bases, leaving 7 bases of the junction unmatched. CDR1 and CDR2 (germline): LNHDA, SQIVND (reference sequence). The CDR3 covers 15 residues. CDR3 region: CASSKGTVGNSPLHF. In DNA form, the CDR3 reads TGTGCCAGTAGTAAGGGGACAGTAGGGAATTCACCCCTCCACTTT.

Turning to this clonotype: The junction departs from germline at one end; a sequencing error may be responsible. The chain couples TRBV10-3 to TRBJ2-2; 10 bases line up with TRBD2. The CDR3 loop spans 17 amino acids. Germline V gives CDR1 ENHRY, CDR2 SYGVKD. The CDR3 is CAISDRGSGGVFGELSF. DNA of the CDR3: TGTGCCATCAGTGACAGGGGAAGCGGGGGGGTCTTCGGGGAGCTGTCTTTT.

This clonotype appeared many times. The chain couples TRBV2 to TRBJ1-6; 9 bases are a match to TRBD1. Per the germline V gene, CDR1 is SNHLY and CDR2 is FYNNEI. V trimming: 4 bases; J trimming: 6 bases; junction bases outside the gene matches: 4. The CDR3 length is 15 residues. The CDR3 DNA sequence: TGTGCCAGCAGTGTTACAGGGGGCACTAATTCACCCCTCCACTTT. Protein: CASSVTGGTNSPLHF.

This clonotype was observed at least ten times. The chain carries TRBV6-2 or TRBV6-3 and TRBJ2-1, with D unresolved. This CDR3 comprises 13 residues. Germline CDR1 is MNHEY and CDR2 is SVGEGT. V dropped 0 bases and J dropped 0 bases, with 0 bases sitting between them. The CDR3, as DNA: TGTGCCAGCAGTTACTCCTCCTACAATGAGCAGTTCTTC. It specifies CASSYSSYNEQFF.

In this sample, this clonotype turned up many times. The chain uses TRBV5-1 and TRBJ2-3, with 7 bases that match TRBD1. V lost 4 bases, J lost 0 bases, and 5 bases stayed unmatched. The V gene's germline CDR1 is SGHRS and CDR2 YFSETQ. The CDR3 sequence is 15 residues long. The CDR3 DNA sequence: TGCGCCAGCAGCCAGGACAGGTCTAGCACAGATACGCAGTATTTT. This encodes CASSQDRSSTDTQYF.

This clonotype was seen only a few times. The chain uses TRBV7-6 and TRBJ2-7; 8 bases map to TRBD1. The CDR3 length is 15 residues. Losses at the gene ends were 2 bases for V and 6 bases for J; bases not matched to a gene: 9. Germline CDR1 and CDR2: SGHVS and FNYEAQ. The CDR3 nucleotides read TGTGCCAGCAGCTTAAGGAGCGACAGGGGAAGCGAGCAGTACTTC. Protein product: CASSLRSDRGSEQYF.

This clonotype was detected a few times. The rearrangement links TRBV4-2 to TRBJ2-7; D possibly corresponds to TRBD2 (6 bases). Germline V gives CDR1 LGHNA, CDR2 YNFKEQ. This CDR3 spans 13 amino acids. V lost 11 bases and J lost 0, with 14 bases in between. The DNA of the CDR3 is TGTGCCGGCGGGATACTGGTCTCCTACGAGCAGTACTTC. Protein product: CAGGILVSYEQYF.

This clonotype was recorded at least ten times. The chain joins TRBV7-9 to TRBJ2-7; 11 positions agree with TRBD1. This CDR3 is 15 amino acids long. V lost 4 bases and J lost 4; bases outside the gene matches: 6. Germline lookup yields CDR1 SEHNR and CDR2 FQNEAQ (reference sequence). The CDR3 DNA reads TGTGCCAGCAGCTCCCTGGACAGGGGGCGTTACGAGCAGTACTTC. It yields the protein CASSSLDRGRYEQYF.

This clonotype has more than one count but fewer than ten. This chain joins TRBV10-3 and TRBJ2-3; 7 bases are shared with TRBD2. V lost 0 bases, J lost 2 bases, and 8 bases stayed unmatched. The CDR3 is made up of 17 amino acids. From germline, CDR1 is ENHRY and CDR2 SYGVKD. The CDR3 sequence: CAISESWTGDYTDTQYF. The DNA for the CDR3 is TGTGCCATCAGTGAGTCTTGGACGGGGGACTACACAGATACGCAGTATTTT.

This clonotype occurred many times. The V call is TRBV12-3 or TRBV12-4, the J call TRBJ1-1, with D perhaps TRBD1 (5 bases). This CDR3 comprises 14 residues. Trimming left V 3 bases short and J 6 bases short, with 14 bases between. As DNA, the CDR3 is TGTGCCAGCAGTTTCGCCGGCAGGGCGGCTGAAGCTTTCTTT. Translation gives CASSFAGRAAEAFF.

This clonotype was recorded a few times. This sequence joins TRBV6-2 or TRBV6-3 and TRBJ1-2, with D possibly TRBD1 on 5 matching bases. CDR1 and CDR2 from the germline V gene are MNHEY and SVGEGT. The CDR3 contains 13 residues. V lost 6 bases to trimming and J lost 4 bases, with 12 bases between them. The CDR3 region has the DNA TGTGCCAGCAGCCGCACAGGCCTCTATGGCTACACCTTC. Translated: CASSRTGLYGYTF.